This T cell receptor (beta chain) came from a study of glioma-infiltrating T cells. Germline CDR1 reads MNHEY; CDR2 reads SVGAGI. V lost 0 bases and J 4 bases, leaving 7 bases between the germline ends. The CDR3 contains 13 residues. Study-wide findings and caveats: Gliomas, especially low-grade, showed above-expected tissue-blood divergence; non-neoplastic patients showed below. Tissue and blood shared very few CDR3 sequences.

As for this clonotype: Antigen specificity is unknown.

Amplification of TCR alpha and beta CDR3 regions from RNA used iRepertoire nested multiplex PCR. For one-step reverse transcription and amplification, 100-400 ng of tissue mRNA or PBMC total RNA was used. TCRdb re-analysed the multiplex PCR reads in MiXCR, keeping a single row per CDR3 protein. The sample consists of over 140,000 distinct CDR3 sequences, more than 35% of them appearing once. This TCR derives from a human donor with low-grade glioma or glioblastoma, undergoing nonglioma brain surgery, or in good health (not recorded which). The J gene is TRBJ2-7, the V gene TRBV6-5; D is unclear. Sequencing was done on a sample of glioma tissue, nonneoplastic brain tissue, or PBMCs (not recorded which). This CDR3 reads CASSYSDGYEQYF. Here the CDR3 DNA reads TGTGCCAGCAGTTACTCGGACGGATACGAGCAGTACTTC.